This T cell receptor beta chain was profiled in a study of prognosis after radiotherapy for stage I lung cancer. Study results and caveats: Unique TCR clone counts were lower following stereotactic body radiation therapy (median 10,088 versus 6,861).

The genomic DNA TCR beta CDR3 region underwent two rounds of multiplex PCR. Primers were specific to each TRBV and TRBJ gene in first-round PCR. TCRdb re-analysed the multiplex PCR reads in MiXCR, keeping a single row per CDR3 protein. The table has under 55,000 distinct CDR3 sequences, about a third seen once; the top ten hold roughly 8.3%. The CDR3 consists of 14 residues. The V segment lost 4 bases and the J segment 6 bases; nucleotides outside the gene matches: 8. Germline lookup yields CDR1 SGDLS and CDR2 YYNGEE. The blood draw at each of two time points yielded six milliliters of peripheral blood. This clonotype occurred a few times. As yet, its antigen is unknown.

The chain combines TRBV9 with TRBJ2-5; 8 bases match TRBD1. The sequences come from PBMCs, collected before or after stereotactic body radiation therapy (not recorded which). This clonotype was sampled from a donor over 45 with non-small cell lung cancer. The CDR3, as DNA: TGTGCCAGCAGCCCCCTCAGGGGGCCGAAGACCCAGTACTTC. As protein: CASSPLRGPKTQYF.